This TCR beta chain was sequenced during a study of blood T cell repertoires in COVID-19. As for the study in general: There were acute and convalescent COVID-19 samples, and they came from the United States, Italy and Spain.

Profiled with immunoSEQ multiplex PCR; TCRdb holds only in-frame clones, not every one. Of around 190,000 clones in the sample, approximately 90% are singletons; the top ten hold over 15%. The germline gives CDR1 LNHDA, CDR2 SQIVND (reference sequence). CDR3 length: 14 amino acids. V was clipped by 4 bases and J by 0 bases, with 6 bases between them. In Seattle, patients joined the study during active infection and were tracked longitudinally. Specimen: peripheral blood. The TCR originated in a man aged 45-65 years with COVID-19, enrolled during active disease. The chain carries TRBV19 and TRBJ1-4; no clear D gene. CDR3 amino acids: CASSNTTTNEKLFF. Written as DNA, the CDR3 is TGTGCCAGTAGTAACACTACAACTAATGAAAAACTGTTTTTT.